The clone carrying this TCR beta chain occurred a few times. Its antigen remains unknown. The data stem from a study of identical twins. CDR1 and CDR2 from the germline V gene are SGHKS and YYEKEE (reference sequence). The CDR3 has 15 residues. V lost 4 bases and J lost 5, with 18 bases in between. Study findings and constraints: The abundant beta clonotypes from cord blood had fewer insertions, and memory repertoires had none of this.

MiXCR, applied by TCRdb to the 5' RACE reads, yields one record per CDR3 protein. The table shows 300,000 to 400,000 distinct CDR3 sequences, with around 12% occurring only once. Separately, the same data were catalogued under a study of yellow fever vaccine responses in identical twins. According to that study: Among the twins, the vaccine T cell response reportedly seemed partly convergent and partly personalized.

The source material was CD8+ T cells sorted from blood. The receptor was isolated from a woman between 18 and 29 years old in good health. The V call is TRBV5-5, the J call TRBJ1-1; weak D call: TRBD1 (6 bases). CDR3 coding DNA: TGTGCCAGCAGCGTCTACAGGGTATCTTTTACTGAAGCTTTCTTT. Protein: CASSVYRVSFTEAFF.